This TCR beta chain emerged from a study of cytomegalovirus exposure and HLA in healthy donors. Overall study: T cells numbering about 179 million yielded approximately 100 million unique TCR beta sequences in an earlier analysis. Study-level points and caveats: Sequence variants that were highly shared formed a cluster that was likely a sequencing artifact. Researchers had no immune exposure information except CMV serostatus available. An analysis done earlier found most TCR beta V segments productive about 87% or about 30% of the time.

V lost 0 bases to trimming and J lost 3 bases; unmatched junction nucleotides: 3. Germline CDR1 reads SGHRS; CDR2 reads YFSETQ. CDR3 size: 15 residues. Of note for this clone: As yet, its antigen is unknown.

The PCR was carried out with 60 Vbeta primers and 13 Jbeta primers. The protocol was immunoSEQ multiplex PCR, while the TCRdb copy is restricted to in-frame clones and leaves out a portion. The repertoire holds 150,000 to 200,000 clones, with roughly 86% as singletons. The sequenced sample was PBMCs. The V gene is TRBV5-1, the J gene TRBJ2-1; TRBD1 matches at 7 bases. This sequence originates from a woman aged 18-29 years in good health and CMV-seronegative. Written as DNA, the CDR3 is TGCGCCAGCAGCTTGGTTCCAGGGGGCTACAATGAGCAGTTCTTC. Amino acids: CASSLVPGGYNEQFF.